The sequence of this TCR beta chain was determined in a study of CD8 T cells in ankylosing spondylitis. Study results and caveats: Apparently characteristic of ankylosing spondylitis blood was a TCR beta motif (about 8 highly homologous variants).

Using quantitative 5'-RACE with molecular barcodes, the authors made TCR beta libraries. One entry per CDR3 protein results from TCRdb running MiXCR on the 5' RACE reads. The top ten clones hold around 16% of a sample with fewer than 500,000 distinct CDR3 sequences, around 20% of them seen once. The CDR3 has 15 amino acids. CDR1 DFQATT and CDR2 SNEGSKA come from the germline V gene (reference sequence). The germline V and J ends were trimmed by 5 bases and 0 bases, with 15 bases remaining between them. This clonotype has just a few counts. The target antigen is unknown. Material for sequencing was blood, either unsorted or a sorted T cell fraction (not recorded which). This clonotype was obtained from a male donor with ankylosing spondylitis. This chain joins TRBV20-1 and TRBJ2-3; tentatively, D is TRBD1 (5 bases). The CDR3 coding sequence is TGCAGTGCTCAATTCCAAGACAGTAGCACAGATACGCAGTATTTT. Encoded protein: CSAQFQDSSTDTQYF.